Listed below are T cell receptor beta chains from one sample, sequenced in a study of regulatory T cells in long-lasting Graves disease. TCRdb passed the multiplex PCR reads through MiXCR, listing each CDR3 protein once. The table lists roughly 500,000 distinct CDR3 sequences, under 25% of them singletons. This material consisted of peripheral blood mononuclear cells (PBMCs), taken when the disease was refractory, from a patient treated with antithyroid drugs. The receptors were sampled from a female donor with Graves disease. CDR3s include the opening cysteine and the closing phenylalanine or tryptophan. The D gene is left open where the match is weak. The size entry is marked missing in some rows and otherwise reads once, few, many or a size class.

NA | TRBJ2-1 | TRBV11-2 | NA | CASSLDASFPGSYNEQFF | TGTGCCAGCAGCTTAGACGCGAGCTTCCCGGGCTCCTACAATGAGCAGTTCTTC
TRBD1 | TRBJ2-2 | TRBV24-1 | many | CATPGTGENTGELFF | TGTGCCACCCCGGGGACAGGGGAGAACACCGGGGAGCTGTTTTTT
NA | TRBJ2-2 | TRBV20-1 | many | CSAFSTENTGELFF | TGCAGTGCATTTTCGACAGAGAACACCGGGGAGCTGTTTTTT
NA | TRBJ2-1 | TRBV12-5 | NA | CASGLGGANEQFF | TGTGCTAGTGGTTTGGGGGGAGCCAATGAGCAGTTCTTC
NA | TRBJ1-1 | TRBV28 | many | CASSFPSGGGTEAFF | TGTGCCAGCAGTTTCCCTAGCGGGGGCGGCACTGAAGCTTTCTTT
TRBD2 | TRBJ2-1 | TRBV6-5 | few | CASSYGLAAVNEQFF | TGTGCCAGCAGTTACGGACTAGCGGCTGTAAATGAGCAGTTCTTC
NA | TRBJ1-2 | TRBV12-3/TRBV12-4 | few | CASSFGPPENYGYTF | TGTGCCAGCAGTTTTGGGCCGCCCGAAAACTATGGCTACACCTTC
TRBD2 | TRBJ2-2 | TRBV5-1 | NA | CASSARTSAGAGELFF | TGCGCCAGCAGCGCCAGGACTAGCGCGGGGGCCGGGGAGCTGTTTTTT
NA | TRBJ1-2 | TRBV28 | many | CASSQHPGYGYTF | TGTGCCAGCAGTCAGCATCCGGGTTATGGCTACACCTTC
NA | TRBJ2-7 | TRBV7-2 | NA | CASSLIGPVGEQYF | TGTGCCAGCAGCTTAATCGGCCCGGTGGGAGAGCAGTACTTC
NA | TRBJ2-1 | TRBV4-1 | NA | CASSQGQGRINEQFF | TGCGCCAGCAGCCAAGGGCAGGGGAGGATCAATGAGCAGTTCTTC
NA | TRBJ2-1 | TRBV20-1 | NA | CSARDLWRGTYNEQFF | TGCAGTGCTAGAGATCTGTGGAGGGGGACCTACAATGAGCAGTTCTTC